The 8 T cell receptor beta chains in this list originate from one sample, sequenced in a study of response to subunit inactivated influenza vaccine. TCRdb processed the RT-PCR reads anew with MiXCR; each CDR3 protein has one entry. The data contain a few hundred thousand distinct CDR3 sequences, less than 15% of them singletons. Material: PBMCs from blood, obtained about 13 days after vaccination. The receptors come from a man in his fifties or sixties who received an inactivated influenza vaccine.

This chain connects TRBV20-1 to TRBJ2-7; D tentatively reads TRBD1 or TRBD2 (5 bases each). The germline gives CDR1 DFQATT, CDR2 SNEGSKA (reference sequence). V dropped 3 bases and J dropped 1 base, with 10 bases sitting between them. This CDR3 comprises 13 residues. CDR3 in DNA: TGCAGTGCTAGTCGGGACGGTTCCTACGAGCAGTACTTC. Translation gives CSASRDGSYEQYF.

Worth noting for this clonotype: Germline and junction disagree at one end, which may indicate a read error. The chain has TRBV7-2 and TRBJ2-3; D gene ambiguous. Germline-derived CDR1 and CDR2 are SGHTA and FQGNSA. The CDR3 is 13 amino acids. This CDR3 is CASSQAIQDTQNF. The CDR3 bases are TGTGCCAGCAGCCAAGCAATCCAAGATACGCAGAATTTT.

J is TRBJ1-5 and V is TRBV6-5; TRBD1 aligns across 7 bases. V lost 6 bases, J lost 6 bases, and 8 bases stayed unmatched. CDR3 length: 14 residues. Looked up from germline, CDR1 is MNHEY and CDR2 is SVGAGI. The CDR3 sequence is CASSYRGGVQPQHF. The CDR3 DNA is TGTGCCAGCAGCTACAGGGGAGGGGTTCAGCCCCAGCATTTT.

The chain is built from TRBV30 and TRBJ2-1, with D tentatively TRBD1 (6 bases). This CDR3 is 16 amino acids long. CDR1 is GTSNPN, CDR2 SVGIG, per germline (reference sequence). V gave up 3 bases and J gave up 1 base, with 16 bases separating them. CDR3 region: CAWSVRPRGSYNEQFF. CDR3 bases: TGTGCCTGGAGCGTACGGCCCAGGGGTTCCTACAATGAGCAGTTCTTC.

This clonotype was counted many times. The junction differs from germline at one of its ends, possibly a read error. This chain uses TRBV12-3 or TRBV12-4 with TRBJ2-5; D is tentatively TRBD1 or TRBD2 (6 bases each). The CDR3 consists of 14 residues. The CDR3 DNA reads as TGTGCCAGCAGCTTAGGAGGGGGCCAAGAGACCCAGTACTTC. Amino acids: CASSLGGGQETQYF.

V usage is TRBV24-1 and J usage is TRBJ2-7; 9 bases match TRBD2. CDR1 and CDR2 from the germline V gene are KGHDR and SFDVKD. The V and J ends lost 2 bases and 4 bases, in that order; junction bases with no gene match: 8. The CDR3 is 16 amino acids. This CDR3 is CATSDSSGTSLYEQYF. CDR3 bases: TGTGCCACCAGTGATTCGTCCGGGACTAGCTTATACGAGCAGTACTTC.

This clonotype was seen more than once but under ten times. The rearrangement uses TRBV3-1 and TRBJ2-4; weak D call: TRBD2 (5 bases). Germline loops: CDR1 LGHDT, CDR2 YNNKEL (reference sequence). The CDR3 length is 18 residues. Trimming removed 2 bases at V and 5 bases at J, with 22 bases between. The CDR3: CASSQLTLMGSWENIQYF. DNA for the CDR3: TGTGCCAGCAGCCAACTTACCTTGATGGGGAGTTGGGAAAACATTCAGTACTTC. The full variable domain, with the rest looked up from reference TRBV3-1 and TRBJ2-4, is DTAVSQTPKYLVTQMGNDKSIKCEQNLGHDTMYWYKQDSKKFLKIMFSYNNKELIINETVPNRFSPKSPDKAHLNLHINSLELGDSAVYFCASSQLTLMGSWENIQYFGAGTRLSVL.

The chain has TRBV15 and TRBJ2-1; D possibly corresponds to TRBD1 (5 bases). Germline-derived CDR1 and CDR2 are LNHNV and YYDKDF (reference sequence). Trimming shortened V by 8 bases and J by 0 bases, and 14 bases separated the two germline ends. The CDR3 runs to 15 residues. In nucleotides, the CDR3 is TGTGCCACCGGATCGACAGCCCTCTCCTACAATGAGCAGTTCTTC. This translates into CATGSTALSYNEQFF.